A selection of T cell receptor beta chains follows, all from one sample in a study of cytomegalovirus exposure and HLA in healthy donors. Sequenced by immunoSEQ multiplex PCR; TCRdb stores in-frame clones only, minus some. The sample yields approximately 88,000 clones, more than 75% seen once. The sequenced sample was PBMCs. These receptors all stem from a man aged 18 to 29 in good health and CMV-seronegative. Both conserved end residues are part of each CDR3. Fields, in order: V gene, J gene, D gene, clone size, CDR3 protein, CDR3 DNA. The D gene is left open where the match is weak. Size values are once, few and many counts, or a class for expanded clones, and some rows have none.

>TRBV5-6|TRBJ2-2|TRBD2|-
CASSLRTSGGAAGELFF
TGTGCCAGCAGCTTACGGACTAGCGGGGGGGCGGCCGGGGAGCTGTTTTTT
>TRBV30|TRBJ2-1|-|once
CAWSVQVSNEQFF
TGTGCCTGGAGTGTACAGGTTAGCAATGAGCAGTTCTTC
>TRBV5-1|TRBJ2-7|TRBD1|few
CASSPGQGIYEQYF
TGCGCCAGCAGCCCGGGACAGGGGATCTACGAGCAGTACTTC
>TRBV5-6|TRBJ1-1|-|-
CASSLERGRLAFF
TGTGCCAGCAGCTTGGAAAGGGGAAGGTTAGCTTTCTTT
>TRBV6-1|TRBJ1-1|TRBD1|few
CASSAGGTEAFF
TGTGCCAGCAGTGCAGGGGGCACTGAAGCTTTCTTT
>TRBV9|TRBJ1-3|TRBD1|-
CASSVGTGTAGNTIYF
TGTGCCAGCAGCGTAGGGACCGGGACAGCTGGAAACACCATATATTTT
>TRBV30|TRBJ1-6|TRBD1|few
CAWRSPGTAKNSPLHF
TGTGCCTGGAGATCCCCCGGGACAGCAAAAAATTCACCCCTCCACTTT
>TRBV27|TRBJ2-7|TRBD1|-
CASSLTGERYYNEQYF
TGTGCCAGCAGTCTGACAGGGGAGAGGTATTACAACGAGCAGTACTTC
>TRBV4-1|TRBJ1-1|-|-
CASSHDPSGMNTEAFF
TGCGCCAGCAGCCACGACCCGTCAGGGATGAACACTGAAGCTTTCTTT
>TRBV5-1|TRBJ1-4|-|few
CASSDKATNEKLFF
TGCGCCAGCAGCGACAAGGCAACTAATGAAAAACTGTTTTTT
>TRBV18|TRBJ1-1|TRBD1|-
CASSPTGDNTEAFF
TGTGCCAGCTCACCGACAGGGGATAACACTGAAGCTTTCTTT
>TRBV4-1|TRBJ2-1|TRBD1|-
CASSPGQGWDNEQFF
TGCGCCAGCAGCCCCGGACAGGGGTGGGACAATGAGCAGTTCTTC
>TRBV7-6|TRBJ2-7|TRBD1|-
CASGTGQGREQYF
TGTGCCAGTGGGACAGGTCAGGGGAGGGAGCAGTACTTC
>TRBV11-2|TRBJ1-5|TRBD1|-
CASSPGQNQPQHF
TGTGCCAGCAGCCCGGGACAGAATCAGCCCCAGCATTTT
>TRBV6-5|TRBJ1-2|-|few
CASSPRGYYGYTF
TGTGCCAGCAGTCCCCGGGGGTACTATGGCTACACCTTC
>TRBV10-3|TRBJ2-3|TRBD2|-
CAIRMPGTSGGTSRDTQYF
TGTGCCATCAGGATGCCCGGGACTAGCGGGGGAACAAGTCGTGATACGCAGTATTTT
>TRBV5-1|TRBJ2-2|TRBD2|-
CASTSGGNLGELFF
TGCGCCAGCACTAGCGGGGGGAACCTCGGGGAGCTGTTTTTT
>TRBV6-5|TRBJ1-2|TRBD1|few
CASSYYSGTGSGYTF
TGTGCCAGCAGTTACTATTCCGGGACAGGGAGTGGCTACACCTTC
>TRBV6-1|TRBJ2-7|-|-
CASSPERAWAYEQYF
TGTGCCAGCAGTCCGGAGAGGGCATGGGCCTACGAGCAGTACTTC
>TRBV5-1|TRBJ1-1|-|-
CASSAGQLADLNTEAFF
TGCGCCAGCAGCGCAGGACAGCTAGCCGACCTGAACACTGAAGCTTTCTTT
>TRBV25-1|TRBJ1-4|TRBD1|-
CASREQGAEEKLFF
TGTGCCAGCAGAGAACAGGGGGCGGAGGAAAAACTGTTTTTT
>TRBV5-1|TRBJ2-3|TRBD2|-
CASSLQPPGTRTSTDTQYF
TGCGCCAGCAGCTTACAACCCCCCGGGACTAGAACTAGCACAGATACGCAGTATTTT
>TRBV6-5|TRBJ1-6|-|-
CASSYGGHHNSPLHF
TGTGCCAGCAGTTACGGCGGACACCATAATTCACCCCTCCACTTT
>TRBV5-1|TRBJ1-2|-|few
CASSLAQTGSYGYTF
TGCGCCAGCAGCTTGGCACAAACAGGATCCTATGGCTACACCTTC
>TRBV5-1|TRBJ2-5|-|-
CATRQETQYF
TGCGCCACCCGGCAAGAGACCCAGTACTTC
>TRBV2|TRBJ2-5|TRBD1|once
CASSVGTGGVETQYF
TGTGCCAGCAGCGTCGGGACAGGGGGTGTGGAGACCCAGTACTTC
>TRBV6-5|TRBJ2-5|TRBD2|-
CATGLAGDPQETQYF
TGTGCCACCGGACTAGCGGGGGACCCCCAAGAGACCCAGTACTTC
>TRBV27|TRBJ2-3|-|-
CASRALRDTQYF
TGTGCCAGCCGCGCACTAAGAGATACGCAGTATTTT
>TRBV7-2|TRBJ2-5|-|-
CASSLVVGVQETQYF
TGTGCCAGCAGCTTAGTAGTAGGGGTTCAAGAGACCCAGTACTTC
>TRBV4-2|TRBJ2-5|-|-
CASSQDWGLGHSRGETQYF
TGTGCCAGCAGCCAAGATTGGGGCCTGGGACATAGCCGTGGAGAGACCCAGTACTTC
>TRBV5-6|TRBJ2-2|-|-
CASSLGLLNTGELFF
TGTGCCAGCAGCTTAGGACTACTCAACACCGGGGAGCTGTTTTTT
>TRBV27|TRBJ1-5|-|-
CASSLRSTPIYSNQPQHF
TGTGCCAGCAGTTTGAGGAGCACTCCCATTTATAGCAATCAGCCCCAGCATTTT
>TRBV5-8|TRBJ1-4|-|-
CASRVSAGKLFF
TGTGCCAGCAGGGTGTCGGCGGGAAAACTGTTTTTT
>TRBV9|TRBJ2-1|TRBD2|-
CASSVVSGGAGIEQFF
TGTGCCAGCAGCGTAGTTAGCGGGGGGGCCGGTATTGAGCAGTTCTTC
>TRBV7-9|TRBJ1-2|-|-
CASSLRGGVDYGYTF
TGTGCCAGCAGCTTACGGGGGGGTGTTGACTATGGCTACACCTTC
>TRBV28|TRBJ2-7|-|-
CASTRSGELSEQYF
TGTGCCAGCACCCGATCCGGGGAATTAAGCGAGCAGTACTTC
>TRBV5-1|TRBJ2-1|TRBD2|-
CASSFGLAGHNEQFF
TGCGCCAGCAGCTTCGGACTAGCGGGGCACAATGAGCAGTTCTTC
>TRBV6-6|TRBJ1-2|TRBD1|-
CASSIVGTGPNYGYTF
TGTGCCAGCAGCATAGTTGGGACAGGCCCTAACTATGGCTACACCTTC
>TRBV27|TRBJ2-7|-|-
CASSLHYGEMLYEQYF
TGTGCCAGCAGTCTCCATTACGGAGAAATGCTCTACGAGCAGTACTTC
>TRBV6-5|TRBJ2-3|-|-
CASSYSTVRITDTQYF
TGTGCCAGCAGTTACTCGACCGTGCGGATCACAGATACGCAGTATTTT
>TRBV27|TRBJ2-7|-|-
CASSRDTNYEQYF
TGTGCCAGCAGTAGGGACACCAACTACGAGCAGTACTTC
>TRBV9|TRBJ1-1|-|-
CASSKQVMNTEAFF
TGTGCCAGCAGCAAACAGGTGATGAACACTGAAGCTTTCTTT
>TRBV30|TRBJ1-6|-|-
CAWIHPSSYNSPLHF
TGTGCCTGGATCCACCCGAGCTCCTATAATTCACCCCTCCACTTT
>TRBV30|TRBJ1-1|TRBD1|-
CAWSSGGPEAFF
TGTGCCTGGAGTTCAGGGGGCCCTGAAGCTTTCTTT
>TRBV2|TRBJ2-5|TRBD1|-
CASSCARKKGQGVQETQYF
TGTGCCAGCAGTTGCGCACGAAAGAAAGGACAGGGGGTACAAGAGACCCAGTACTTC
>TRBV18|TRBJ2-7|-|-
CASSPTGSYEQYF
TGTGCCAGCTCACCAACCGGCTCCTACGAGCAGTACTTC
>TRBV5-1|TRBJ2-7|-|-
CAGSLATTRTNEQYF
TGCGCCGGCAGCTTGGCCACGACTAGGACCAACGAGCAGTACTTC
>TRBV13|TRBJ2-1|-|-
CASRTWGVANEQFF
TGTGCCAGCAGGACCTGGGGGGTGGCAAATGAGCAGTTCTTC
>TRBV13|TRBJ2-5|-|once
CASSTSDREETQYF
TGTGCCAGCAGCACATCCGACAGAGAAGAGACCCAGTACTTC
>TRBV5-5|TRBJ2-7|-|-
CASSLGVQGTHEQYF
TGTGCCAGCAGCTTGGGGGTCCAGGGGACCCACGAGCAGTACTTC
>TRBV6-5|TRBJ2-1|-|-
CASRRTGNPYNEQFF
TGTGCCAGCAGACGAACAGGGAATCCCTACAATGAGCAGTTCTTC
>TRBV5-8|TRBJ2-1|TRBD2|-
CASSSGGAPYNEQFF
TGTGCCAGCTCCAGCGGGGGGGCTCCTTACAATGAGCAGTTCTTC
>TRBV5-4|TRBJ2-7|TRBD1|-
CGVQDRGFGEQYF
TGTGGAGTACAGGACAGGGGGTTCGGCGAGCAGTACTTC
>TRBV5-1|TRBJ2-3|TRBD2|few
CASRPLAGGARDTQYF
TGCGCCAGCAGGCCCCTAGCGGGGGGCGCCAGGGATACGCAGTATTTT
>TRBV5-1|TRBJ1-4|-|-
CASSLDPGAWEKLFF
TGCGCCAGCAGCTTGGACCCAGGGGCTTGGGAAAAACTGTTTTTT
>TRBV4-2|TRBJ2-5|-|-
CASSQGGREETQYF
TGTGCCAGCAGCCAAGGTGGCAGGGAAGAGACCCAGTACTTC
>TRBV11-2|TRBJ2-5|TRBD2|-
CASSTWGGEMKDQYF
TGTGCCAGCAGCACCTGGGGAGGGGAGATGAAAGACCAGTACTTC